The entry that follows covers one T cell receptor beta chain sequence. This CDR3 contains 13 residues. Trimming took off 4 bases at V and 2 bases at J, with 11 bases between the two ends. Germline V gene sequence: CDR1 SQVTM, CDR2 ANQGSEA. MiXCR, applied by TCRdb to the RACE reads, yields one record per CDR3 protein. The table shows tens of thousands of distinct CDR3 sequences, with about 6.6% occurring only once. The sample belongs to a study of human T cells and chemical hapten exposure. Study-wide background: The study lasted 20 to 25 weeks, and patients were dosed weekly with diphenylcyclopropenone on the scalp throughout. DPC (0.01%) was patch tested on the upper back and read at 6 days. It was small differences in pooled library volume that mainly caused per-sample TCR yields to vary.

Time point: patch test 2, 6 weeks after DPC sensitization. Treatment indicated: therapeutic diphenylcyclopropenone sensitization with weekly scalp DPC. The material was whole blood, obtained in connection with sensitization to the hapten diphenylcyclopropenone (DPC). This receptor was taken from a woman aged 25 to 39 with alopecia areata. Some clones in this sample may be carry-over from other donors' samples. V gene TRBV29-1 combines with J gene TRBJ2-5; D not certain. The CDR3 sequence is CSVAVTPQETQYF. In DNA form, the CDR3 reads TGCAGCGTTGCCGTGACCCCACAAGAGACCCAGTACTTC.